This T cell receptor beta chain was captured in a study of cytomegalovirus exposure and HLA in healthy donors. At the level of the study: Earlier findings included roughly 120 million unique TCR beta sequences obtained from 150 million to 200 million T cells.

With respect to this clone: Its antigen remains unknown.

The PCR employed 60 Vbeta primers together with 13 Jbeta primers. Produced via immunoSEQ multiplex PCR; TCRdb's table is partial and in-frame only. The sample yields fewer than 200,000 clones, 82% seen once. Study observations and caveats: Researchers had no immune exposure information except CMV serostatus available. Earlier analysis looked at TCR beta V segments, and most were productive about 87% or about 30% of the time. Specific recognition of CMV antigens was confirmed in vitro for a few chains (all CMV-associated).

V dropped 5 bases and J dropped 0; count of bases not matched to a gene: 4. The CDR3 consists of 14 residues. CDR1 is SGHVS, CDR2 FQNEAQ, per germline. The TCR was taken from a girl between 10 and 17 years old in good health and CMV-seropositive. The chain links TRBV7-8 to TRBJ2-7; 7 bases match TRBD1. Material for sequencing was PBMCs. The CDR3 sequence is CASSRDSLSYEQYF. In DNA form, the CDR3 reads TGTGCCAGCAGCCGGGACAGCCTCTCCTACGAGCAGTACTTC. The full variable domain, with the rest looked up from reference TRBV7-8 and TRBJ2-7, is GAGVSQSPRYKVAKRGQDVALRCDPISGHVSLFWYQQALGQGPEFLTYFQNEAQLDKSGLPSDRFFAERPEGSVSTLKIQRTQQEDSAVYLCASSRDSLSYEQYFGPGTRLTVT.